This T cell receptor beta chain was identified in a study of cytomegalovirus exposure and HLA in healthy donors. Study-wide results and caveats: There were about 160 TCR beta chains listed as cytomegalovirus-associated.

In the case of this clone: Its specificity is not known.

This PCR relied on a set of 60 Vbeta primers and 13 Jbeta primers. Assay used: immunoSEQ multiplex PCR; TCRdb lists only in-frame clones, some missing. The table gives tens of thousands of clones; the top ten clones make up approximately 2.2% of it. Germline loops: CDR1 SGHRS, CDR2 YFSETQ. This CDR3 comprises 15 residues. Trimming stripped 0 bases from V and 7 bases from J, with 16 bases between. Sequencing input: PBMCs. The rearrangement uses TRBV5-1 and TRBJ1-1; possible D gene TRBD1, 6 bases. This TCR came from a female donor in good health and CMV-seronegative. The CDR3 loop reads CASSLVVGPTGEAFF. CDR3 bases: TGCGCCAGCAGCTTGGTAGTAGGGCCGACAGGTGAAGCTTTCTTT.